The 7 T cell receptor beta chains below all came from one sample that was sequenced in a study of OX40 agonist ivuxolimab in advanced cancers. Clones were sequenced by immunoSEQ multiplex PCR, and TCRdb holds only the in-frame ones, with some missing. Found here are 34,000 or so clones, approximately 87% of them singletons; the top ten hold around 33%. The sample consisted of CD4+ or CD8+ T cells sorted from blood, taken in a trial of the OX40 agonist ivuxolimab. The receptors stem from an adult with an advanced solid tumor such as melanoma, head and neck, liver or kidney cancer.

This clone was observed a single time. The chain links TRBV7-9 to TRBJ2-5, with TRBD1 matching 10 bases. Germline loops: CDR1 SEHNR, CDR2 FQNEAQ (reference sequence). The CDR3 is 17 amino acids. V was pared by 5 bases and J by 2 bases, with 11 bases of the junction left unmatched. The CDR3 DNA reads TGTGCCAGCAGCACGACAGGGGGCGGGTCCTTACAAGAGACCCAGTACTTC. Residues: CASSTTGGGSLQETQYF.

The chain is built from TRBV6-1 and TRBJ1-1; D is undetermined. V was cut by 4 bases and J by 1 base, with 4 bases left in between. Germline lookup yields CDR1 MNHNS and CDR2 SASEGT. This CDR3 spans 12 amino acids. The DNA of the CDR3 is TGTGCCAGCAGTGTAGGGAACACTGAAGCTTTCTTT. Translating it yields CASSVGNTEAFF.

This chain connects TRBV28 to TRBJ2-7; TRBD1 matches at 11 bases. This CDR3 has 22 residues. In germline, CDR1 is MDHEN, CDR2 SYDVKM. J was trimmed by 0 bases and V by 3 bases; bases with no gene match: 22. The CDR3 bases are TGTGCCAGCAGTTTCCCCGGGACAGGGGGAACCGACTATCAATTGTCCTCCTACGAGCAGTACTTC. It specifies CASSFPGTGGTDYQLSSYEQYF.

The chain is built from TRBV4-2 and TRBJ2-3; 8 nucleotides agree with TRBD2. V was clipped by 5 bases and J by 0 bases; unmatched bases: 10. The CDR3 sequence is 17 residues long. Germline V lookup: CDR1 LGHNA, CDR2 YNFKEQ. CDR3 coding DNA: TGTGCCAGCAGCACGAACCCAGCGGGAGTGAGCACAGATACGCAGTATTTT. This translates into CASSTNPAGVSTDTQYF.

This clone appeared once. This sequence joins TRBV28 and TRBJ2-4, with a tentative D call TRBD1 (7 bases). CDR1 is MDHEN, CDR2 SYDVKM, per germline. The germline V and J ends were trimmed by 3 bases and 5 bases, with 11 bases remaining between them. This CDR3 is 14 amino acids long. This CDR3 is CASSLPGGQNIQYF. The CDR3 coding sequence is TGTGCCAGCAGTTTGCCAGGGGGGCAAAACATTCAGTACTTC.

The chain recombines TRBV5-4 with TRBJ1-2, with 7 nucleotides matching TRBD1. Germline V gene data show CDR1 as SGHNT and CDR2 as YYREEE (reference sequence). V lost 0 bases to trimming and J lost 4 bases; unmatched junction nucleotides: 3. This CDR3 contains 14 residues. The CDR3 DNA reads TGTGCCAGCAGCTTGGGGGGACAGAGCTATGGCTACACCTTC. Amino acids: CASSLGGQSYGYTF. Full variable domain (outside the CDR3, taken from reference TRBV5-4 and TRBJ1-2): ETGVTQSPTHLIKTRGQQVTLRCSSQSGHNTVSWYQQALGQGPQFIFQYYREEENGRGNFPPRFSGLQFPNYSSELNVNALELDDSALYLCASSLGGQSYGYTFGSGTRLTVV.

This clone appeared a single time. The chain joins TRBV5-6 to TRBJ2-7, with D maybe TRBD1 (6 bases). Trimming took off 2 bases at V and 6 bases at J, with 12 bases between the two ends. CDR3 length: 13 amino acids. In germline, CDR1 is SGHDT, CDR2 YYEEEE. The CDR3 reads CASSFRTDAEQYF. The CDR3, as DNA: TGTGCCAGCAGCTTCAGGACAGATGCCGAGCAGTACTTC.